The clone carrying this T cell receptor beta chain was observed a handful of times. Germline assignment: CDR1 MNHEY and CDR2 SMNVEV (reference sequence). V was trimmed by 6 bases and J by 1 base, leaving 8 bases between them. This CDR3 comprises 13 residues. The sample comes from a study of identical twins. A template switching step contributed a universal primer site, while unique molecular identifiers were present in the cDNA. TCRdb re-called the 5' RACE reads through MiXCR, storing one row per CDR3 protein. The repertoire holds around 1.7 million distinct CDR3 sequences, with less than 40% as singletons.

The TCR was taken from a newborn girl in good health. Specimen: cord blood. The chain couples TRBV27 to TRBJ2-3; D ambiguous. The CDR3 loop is CASSSARTDTQYF. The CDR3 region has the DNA TGTGCCAGCAGCTCCGCGCGCACAGATACGCAGTATTTT.